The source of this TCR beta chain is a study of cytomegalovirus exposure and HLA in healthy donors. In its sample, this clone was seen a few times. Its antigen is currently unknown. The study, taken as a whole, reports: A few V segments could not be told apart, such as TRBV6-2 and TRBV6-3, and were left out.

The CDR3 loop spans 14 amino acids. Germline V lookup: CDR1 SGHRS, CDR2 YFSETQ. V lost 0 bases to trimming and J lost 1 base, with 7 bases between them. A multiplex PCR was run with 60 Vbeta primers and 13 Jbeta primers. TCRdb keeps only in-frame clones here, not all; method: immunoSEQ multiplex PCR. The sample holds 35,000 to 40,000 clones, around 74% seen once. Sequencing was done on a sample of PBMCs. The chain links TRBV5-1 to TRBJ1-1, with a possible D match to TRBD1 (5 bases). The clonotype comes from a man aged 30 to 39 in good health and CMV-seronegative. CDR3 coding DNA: TGCGCCAGCAGCTTGGCGACAGCGAACACTGAAGCTTTCTTT. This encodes CASSLATANTEAFF.